One and the same sample provided the 11 T cell receptor beta chains below, sequenced in a study of blood T cell repertoires in COVID-19. The assay was immunoSEQ multiplex PCR, and TCRdb's table has in-frame clones only and misses some. The sample comprises more than 200,000 clones, roughly 88% of which are singletons, and just under 6.5% rests with the top ten. Material: peripheral blood. Receptors were obtained from a young woman with COVID-19, enrolled during active disease.

The rearrangement joins TRBV7-9 to TRBJ1-1; D is possibly TRBD1 (6 bases). Germline lookup yields CDR1 SEHNR and CDR2 FQNEAQ (reference sequence). The CDR3 extends over 14 amino acids. Trimming shortened V by 3 bases and J by 3 bases, and 11 bases separated the two germline ends. The CDR3 nucleotides read TGTGCCAGCAGCTTTGAGGGGGGGTACACTGAAGCTTTCTTT. It specifies CASSFEGGYTEAFF.

The chain is built from TRBV11-3 and TRBJ2-1; D not resolved. In germline, CDR1 is SGHNT, CDR2 YENEEA. CDR3 length: 14 residues. Trimming removed 1 base at V and 8 bases at J, with 12 bases between. This CDR3 is CASSLVSGRDEQFF. CDR3 nucleotides: TGTGCCAGCAGCTTAGTTTCAGGTCGAGATGAGCAGTTCTTC.

The chain combines TRBV4-3 with TRBJ2-3; 10 positions agree with TRBD2. J gave up 7 bases and V 0 bases, and 13 bases lay outside the gene matches. Looked up from germline, CDR1 is LGHNA and CDR2 is YSLEER. This CDR3 region has 18 residues. CDR3 residues: CASSQDYGLADEGYTQYF. The CDR3 DNA is TGCGCCAGCAGCCAAGATTACGGACTAGCGGATGAGGGGTATACGCAGTATTTT.

The chain employs TRBV19 and TRBJ1-5; the match to TRBD1 covers 8 bases. The CDR3 contains 13 residues. With V trimmed by 7 bases and J by 4 bases, 3 bases remained unmatched. Germline CDR1 is LNHDA and CDR2 is SQIVND (reference sequence). CDR3 DNA: TGTGCCAGTACCCGACAGGGGAATCAGCCCCAGCATTTT. Protein sequence: CASTRQGNQPQHF.

A few counts support this clone. The chain joins TRBV3-1 (or the pseudogene TRBV3-2) to TRBJ2-5; 10 bases agree with TRBD2. Germline CDR1 is LGHDT and CDR2 is YNNKEL (reference sequence). The CDR3 contains 13 residues. Losses at the gene ends were 4 bases for V and 5 bases for J; bases not matched to a gene: 1. The CDR3 is CASSLSGRETQYF. CDR3 DNA: TGTGCCAGCAGCCTTAGCGGGAGGGAGACCCAGTACTTC.

The chain couples TRBV13 to TRBJ1-4; possibly TRBD1 for D (6 bases). Germline V CDR1 and CDR2: PRHDT, FYEKMQ (reference sequence). V was clipped by 5 bases and J by 8 bases, with 18 bases between them. CDR3 length: 15 residues. CDR3: CASSGTAGQQEKLFF. DNA for the CDR3: TGTGCCAGCAGCGGGACCGCCGGACAGCAAGAAAAACTGTTTTTT.

The gene calls are TRBV9 and TRBJ2-2, with 10 bases aligning to TRBD1. The germline V gene encodes CDR1 SGDLS and CDR2 YYNGEE. The CDR3 spans 15 residues. The V and J ends lost 4 bases and 7 bases, in that order; junction bases with no gene match: 7. CDR3 sequence reads: CASSSTRTGGGELFF. The CDR3 bases are TGTGCCAGCAGCTCGACACGGACAGGGGGCGGGGAGCTGTTTTTT.

This chain connects TRBV7-9 to TRBJ2-1, with TRBD1 as a possible D gene (7 bases). Germline CDR1 reads SEHNR; CDR2 reads FQNEAQ (reference sequence). V was trimmed by 1 base and J by 6 bases, leaving 16 bases between them. The length of the CDR3 is 16 residues. The CDR3 bases are TGTGCCAGCAGCTTAGAGCGGAGGGGGCTTTCCAATGAGCAGTTCTTC. Protein: CASSLERRGLSNEQFF.

The rearrangement uses TRBV6-6 and TRBJ1-6, with 9 bases lining up with TRBD1. There are 16 residues in the CDR3. J gave up 6 bases and V 6 bases, and 9 bases lay outside the gene matches. CDR1 is MNHNY and CDR2 is SVGAGI in the germline V gene (reference sequence). CDR3 loop: CASSNTGGAGNSPLHF. In nucleotides, the CDR3 is TGTGCCAGCAGCAATACAGGGGGCGCCGGTAATTCACCCCTCCACTTT.

The CDR3 loop reads CASRGGGPTDTQYF. The CDR3 DNA follows: TGTGCCAGCAGAGGGGGGGGGCCTACAGATACGCAGTATTTT. This chain links TRBV2 with TRBJ2-3; tentatively, D is TRBD2 (7 bases). Germline CDR1 and CDR2: SNHLY and FYNNEI. This CDR3 comprises 14 residues. The V end was cut by 6 bases, the J end by 3 bases, with 13 bases between.

This chain links TRBV6-5 with TRBJ2-7; 8 bases match TRBD1. From germline, CDR1 is MNHEY and CDR2 SVGAGI. V lost 0 bases and J lost 2; bases outside the gene matches: 3. CDR3 length: 15 amino acids. CDR3 coding DNA: TGTGCCAGCAGTTACTCCCAGGGGGCTCCCTACGAGCAGTACTTC. This sequence encodes CASSYSQGAPYEQYF.